This TCR beta chain was captured in a study of cytomegalovirus exposure and HLA in healthy donors. Overall study results and limits: Altogether, 160 or so TCR beta chains were recorded as cytomegalovirus-associated. There was a cluster of highly shared sequence variants that was likely a sequencing artifact.

In the case of this clone: Its antigen is not known.

This CDR3 has 18 amino acids. Germline lookup yields CDR1 PRHDT and CDR2 FYEKMQ (reference sequence). V lost 2 bases, J lost 0 bases, and 10 bases stayed unmatched. Primers: 60 Vbeta forward and 13 Jbeta reverse. Sequenced by immunoSEQ multiplex PCR; TCRdb stores in-frame clones only, minus some. The table lists approximately 100,000 clones, roughly three quarters of them singletons. The rearrangement links TRBV13 to TRBJ2-1; 7 bases align to TRBD2. Sequencing was done on a sample of PBMCs. The sequence derives from a woman in her forties or fifties in good health and CMV-seropositive. The CDR3: CASSLRASGLSSYNEQFF. In DNA, the CDR3 is TGTGCCAGCAGCTTACGGGCTAGCGGACTGAGCTCCTACAATGAGCAGTTCTTC.